This T cell receptor (beta chain) was recovered during a study of long-term antiretroviral therapy in people with HIV. Survey level was the resolution at which the v3.0 immunoSEQ assay ran. TCRdb keeps only in-frame clones here, not all; method: immunoSEQ multiplex PCR. Of about 35,000 clones listed, about 70% are singletons. There was at least one pre-ART PBMC sample for each donor, plus at least two post-ART PBMC samples. It was in the United States that all participants with HIV were treated. The germline CDR1 and CDR2 sequences are SGHTA and FQGNSA. The CDR3 length is 15 residues. V dropped 2 bases and J dropped 1 base, with 10 bases sitting between them. As for this clone: Its specificity is not known.

Study-level results: Comparison with controls showed narrower CDR3 length ranges in HIV repertoires.

Sequencing was performed on unsorted PBMCs, taken 3 years after starting antiretroviral therapy. The sequence came from a man aged 50 or older with HIV. V is TRBV7-2 and J is TRBJ2-3; D is uncertain. The DNA for the CDR3 is TGTGCCAGCAGCTTAACGCGGTGGGGCACAGATACGCAGTATTTT. Its protein is CASSLTRWGTDTQYF. The complete variable domain, with remaining parts taken from reference TRBV7-2 and TRBJ2-3, reads GAGVSQSPSNKVTEKGKDVELRCDPISGHTALYWYRQSLGQGLEFLIYFQGNSAPDKSGLPSDRFSAERTGGSVSTLTIQRTQQEDSAVYLCASSLTRWGTDTQYFGPGTRLTVL.